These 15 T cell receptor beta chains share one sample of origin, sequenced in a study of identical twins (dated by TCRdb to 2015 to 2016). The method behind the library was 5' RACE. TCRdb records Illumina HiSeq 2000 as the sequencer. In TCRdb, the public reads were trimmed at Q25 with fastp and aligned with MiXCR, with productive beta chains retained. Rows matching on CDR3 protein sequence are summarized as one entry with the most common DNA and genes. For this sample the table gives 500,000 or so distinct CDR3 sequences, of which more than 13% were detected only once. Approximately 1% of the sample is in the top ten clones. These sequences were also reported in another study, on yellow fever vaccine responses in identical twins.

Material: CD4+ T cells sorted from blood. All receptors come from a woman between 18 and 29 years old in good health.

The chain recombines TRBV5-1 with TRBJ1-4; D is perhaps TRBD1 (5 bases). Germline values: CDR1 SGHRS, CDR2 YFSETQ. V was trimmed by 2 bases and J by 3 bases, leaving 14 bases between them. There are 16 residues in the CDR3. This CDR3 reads CASSFEGRAANEKLFF. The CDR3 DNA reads TGCGCCAGCAGCTTTGAGGGGCGGGCGGCTAATGAAAAACTGTTTTTT. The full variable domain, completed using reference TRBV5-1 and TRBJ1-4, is KAGVTQTPRYLIKTRGQQVTLSCSPISGHRSVSWYQQTPGQGLQFLFEYFSETQRNKGNFPGRFSGRQFSNSRSEMNVSTLELGDSALYLCASSFEGRAANEKLFFGSGTQLSVL.

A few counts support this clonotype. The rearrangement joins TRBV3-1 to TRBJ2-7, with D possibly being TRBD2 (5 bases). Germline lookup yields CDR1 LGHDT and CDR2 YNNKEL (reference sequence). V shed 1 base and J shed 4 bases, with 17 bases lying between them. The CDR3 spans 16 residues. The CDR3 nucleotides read TGTGCCAGCAGCCAAGCGCACCCGGGCCGACTATACGAGCAGTACTTC. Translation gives CASSQAHPGRLYEQYF.

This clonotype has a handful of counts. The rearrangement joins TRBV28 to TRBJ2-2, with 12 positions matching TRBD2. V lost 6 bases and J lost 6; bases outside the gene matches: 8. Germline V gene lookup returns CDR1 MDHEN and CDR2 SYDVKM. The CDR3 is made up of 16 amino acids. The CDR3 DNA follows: TGTGCCAGCAGGGCGACTAGCGGGAGTCTCCCCGGGGAGCTGTTTTTT. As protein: CASRATSGSLPGELFF.

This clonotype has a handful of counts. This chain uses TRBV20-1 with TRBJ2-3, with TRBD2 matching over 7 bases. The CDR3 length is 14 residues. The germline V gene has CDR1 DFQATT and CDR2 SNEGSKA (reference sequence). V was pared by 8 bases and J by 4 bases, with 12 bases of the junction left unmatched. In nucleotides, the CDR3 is TGCAGTTATTCGGGCGGGAGTGTAGCAGATACGCAGTATTTT. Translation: CSYSGGSVADTQYF.

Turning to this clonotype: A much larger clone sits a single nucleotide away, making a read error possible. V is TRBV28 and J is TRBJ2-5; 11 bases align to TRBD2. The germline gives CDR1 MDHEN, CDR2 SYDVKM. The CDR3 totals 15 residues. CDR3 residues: CASSPLAGGKETQNF. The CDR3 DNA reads TGTGCCAGCAGTCCTCTAGCGGGAGGAAAGGAGACCCAGAACTTC.

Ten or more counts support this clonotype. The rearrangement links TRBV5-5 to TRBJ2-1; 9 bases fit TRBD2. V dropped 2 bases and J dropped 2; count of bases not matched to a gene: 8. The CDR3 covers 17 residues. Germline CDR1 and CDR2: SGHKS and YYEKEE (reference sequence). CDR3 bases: TGTGCCAGCAGCTTTGGGGCTAGCGGGACGGCCTACAATGAGCAGTTCTTC. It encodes CASSFGASGTAYNEQFF. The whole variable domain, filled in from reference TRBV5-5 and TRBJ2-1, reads DAGVTQSPTHLIKTRGQQVTLRCSPISGHKSVSWYQQVLGQGPQFIFQYYEKEERGRGNFPDRFSARQFPNYSSELNVNALLLGDSALYLCASSFGASGTAYNEQFFGPGTRLTVL.

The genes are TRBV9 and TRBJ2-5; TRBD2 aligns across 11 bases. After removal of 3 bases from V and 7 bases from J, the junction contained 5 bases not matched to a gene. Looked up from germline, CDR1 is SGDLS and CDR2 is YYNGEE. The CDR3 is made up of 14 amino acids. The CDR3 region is CASSGAGTSGTQYF. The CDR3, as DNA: TGTGCCAGCAGCGGTGCGGGGACTAGCGGGACCCAGTACTTC.

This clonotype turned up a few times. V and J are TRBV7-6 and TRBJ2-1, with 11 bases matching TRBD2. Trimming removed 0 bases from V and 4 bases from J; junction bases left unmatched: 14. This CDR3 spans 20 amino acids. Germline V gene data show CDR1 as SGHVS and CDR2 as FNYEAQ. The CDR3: CASSLARQQGLAALYNEQFF. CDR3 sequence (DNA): TGTGCCAGCAGCTTAGCCAGACAGCAGGGACTAGCGGCACTATACAATGAGCAGTTCTTC.

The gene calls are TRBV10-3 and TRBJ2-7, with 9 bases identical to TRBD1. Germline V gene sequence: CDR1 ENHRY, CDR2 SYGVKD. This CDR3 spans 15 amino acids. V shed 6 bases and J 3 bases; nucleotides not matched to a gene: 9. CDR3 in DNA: TGTGCCATCAGCACCAGACAGGGGGGTAACTACGAGCAGTACTTC. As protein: CAISTRQGGNYEQYF.

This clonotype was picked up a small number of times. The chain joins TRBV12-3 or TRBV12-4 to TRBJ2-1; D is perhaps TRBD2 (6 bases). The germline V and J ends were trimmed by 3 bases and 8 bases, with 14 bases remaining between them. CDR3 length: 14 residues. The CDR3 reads CASSFYGGRDEQFF. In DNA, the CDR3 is TGTGCCAGCAGTTTTTACGGGGGTAGAGATGAGCAGTTCTTC.

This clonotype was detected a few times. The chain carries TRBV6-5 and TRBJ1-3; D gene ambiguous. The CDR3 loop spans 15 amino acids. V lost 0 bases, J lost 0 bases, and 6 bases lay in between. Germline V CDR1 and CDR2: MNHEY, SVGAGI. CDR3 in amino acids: CASSYSGSSGNTIYF. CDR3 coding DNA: TGTGCCAGCAGTTACTCAGGGAGCTCTGGAAACACCATATATTTT.

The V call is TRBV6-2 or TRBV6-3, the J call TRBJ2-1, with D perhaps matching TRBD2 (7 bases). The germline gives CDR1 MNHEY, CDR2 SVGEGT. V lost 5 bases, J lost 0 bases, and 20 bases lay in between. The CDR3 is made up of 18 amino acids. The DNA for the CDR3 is TGTGCCAGCAGTGTGACAACGGGGGGCGTTAGCTCCTACAATGAGCAGTTCTTC. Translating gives CASSVTTGGVSSYNEQFF.

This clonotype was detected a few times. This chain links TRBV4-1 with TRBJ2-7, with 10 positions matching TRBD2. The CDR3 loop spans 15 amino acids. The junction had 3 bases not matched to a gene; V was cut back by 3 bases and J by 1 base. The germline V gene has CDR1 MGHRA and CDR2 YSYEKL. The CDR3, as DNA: TGCGCCAGCAGCCACACTAGCGGGGTTTCCTACGAGCAGTACTTC. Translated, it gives CASSHTSGVSYEQYF.

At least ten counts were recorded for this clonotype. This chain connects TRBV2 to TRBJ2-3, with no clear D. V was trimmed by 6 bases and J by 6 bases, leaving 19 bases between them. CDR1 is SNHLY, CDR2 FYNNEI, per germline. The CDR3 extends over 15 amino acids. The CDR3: CASSDWTGPWDTQYF. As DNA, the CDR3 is TGTGCCAGCAGCGACTGGACCGGTCCATGGGATACGCAGTATTTT.

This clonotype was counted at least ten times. The DNA for the CDR3 is TGTGCCAGCAGTGACCCCTCTTCGGGACAGGGGGACCTCTACGAGCAGTACTTC. Translation: CASSDPSSGQGDLYEQYF. This rearrangement joins TRBV25-1 to TRBJ2-7; TRBD1 agrees at 11 bases. The junction had 13 bases not matched to a gene; V was cut back by 3 bases and J by 3 bases. Germline V CDR1 and CDR2: MGHDK, SYGVNS. The CDR3 totals 18 residues.